The present TCR beta chain was sequenced within a study of T cell changes during pregnancy in multiple sclerosis. The method was immunoSEQ multiplex PCR; TCRdb's version includes in-frame clones alone and lacks a portion of them. The data hold about 98,000 clones, with about 92% observed a single time. The CDR3 has 14 residues. With 5 bases removed from V and 3 bases from J, the gap between germline ends came to 8 bases. Germline-derived CDR1 and CDR2 are KGHSH and LQKENI. This sequence was found in a female donor in good health, enrolled as a control in a pregnancy study. The sample was peripheral blood, taken after pregnancy. V is TRBV18 and J is TRBJ2-6; no definite D call. CDR3 nucleotide sequence: TGTGCCAGCTCATACCTCGGTGGGGCCAACGTCCTGACTTTC. This codes for CASSYLGGANVLTF.